Below, 8 T cell receptor beta chains from the same sample are listed, as sequenced in a study of cytomegalovirus exposure and HLA in healthy donors (dated by TCRdb to 2015 to 2018). Libraries were constructed by the immunoSEQ multiplex PCR assay. A mixture of 60 forward primers for TCR Vbeta segments and 13 reverse primers for TCR Jbeta segments was used in the multiplex PCR. The clones in this table, taken by TCRdb from immuneACCESS, are in-frame only. Not every clone is retained; where verified, under half of the shortfall comes from an unresolved V gene, and the cause of the rest is unknown. This sample lists more than 95,000 clones; more than 75% were detected once. Of the sample, about a tenth is held by the ten largest clones. The sequencing sample was made of PBMCs. The receptors originated from a woman between 18 and 29 years old in good health and CMV-seropositive.

The rearrangement joins TRBV14 to TRBJ2-5, with 10 bases lining up with TRBD2. The trim removed 3 bases at V and 5 bases at J, leaving 9 bases unmatched. The germline CDR1 and CDR2 sequences are SGHDN and FVKESK. CDR3 length equals 16 residues. CDR3 nucleotides: TGTGCCAGCAGCCAGACAAAGCGGGGGGGCTGGGAGACCCAGTACTTC. This codes for CASSQTKRGGWETQYF.

V gene TRBV18 combines with J gene TRBJ1-2; unclear D gene. Germline V lookup: CDR1 KGHSH, CDR2 LQKENI. The ends were cut back, 3 bases at V and 7 bases at J, with 12 bases in the middle. CDR3 length equals 13 residues. The CDR3 is CASSPGGLRGYTF. The CDR3 nucleotides are TGTGCCAGCTCACCCGGAGGGCTACGTGGCTACACCTTC. Drawing the rest from reference TRBV18 and TRBJ1-2, the complete variable domain is NAGVMQNPRHLVRRRGQEARLRCSPMKGHSHVYWYRQLPEEGLKFMVYLQKENIIDESGMPKERFSAEFPKEGPSILRIQQVVRGDSAAYFCASSPGGLRGYTFGSGTRLTVV.

The gene calls are TRBV4-1 and TRBJ1-3, with 7 bases lining up with TRBD1. CDR3 length: 17 amino acids. V lost 0 bases and J lost 0; bases outside the gene matches: 5. Germline V gene data show CDR1 as MGHRA and CDR2 as YSYEKL. CDR3 region: CASSQDPRDSSGNTIYF. The CDR3 DNA is TGCGCCAGCAGCCAAGATCCAAGGGACAGCTCTGGAAACACCATATATTTT.

V usage is TRBV29-1 and J usage is TRBJ2-1, with TRBD2 matching over 10 bases. Per the germline V gene, CDR1 is SQVTM and CDR2 is ANQGSEA. J was trimmed by 6 bases and V by 7 bases; bases with no gene match: 3. The CDR3 totals 12 residues. Written as DNA, the CDR3 is TGCAGCGCACTAGCGGGGACCAATGAGCAGTTCTTC. This translates into CSALAGTNEQFF.

The chain uses TRBV27 and TRBJ2-5; the match to TRBD2 covers 9 bases. Trimming at V came to 5 bases and at J to 7 bases, leaving 14 bases not matched to a gene. The CDR3 has 16 amino acids. CDR1 is MNHEY and CDR2 is SMNVEV in the germline V gene (reference sequence). DNA of the CDR3: TGTGCCAGCAGTCCCCGTGGTAGCGGGAGCTCGGGGACCCAGTACTTC. As protein: CASSPRGSGSSGTQYF.

The chain combines TRBV4-2 with TRBJ1-2, with D possibly matching TRBD1 (5 bases). The V end was cut by 0 bases, the J end by 2 bases, with 16 bases between. The length of the CDR3 is 17 residues. The germline V gene encodes CDR1 LGHNA and CDR2 YNFKEQ. The CDR3 DNA reads as TGTGCCAGCAGCCAAGATGATAGGACACCAAAGAACTATGGCTACACCTTC. This encodes CASSQDDRTPKNYGYTF.

This chain links TRBV6-4 with TRBJ2-7, with a possible D match to TRBD2 (6 bases). Germline V gives CDR1 MRHNA, CDR2 SNTAGT. This CDR3 comprises 13 residues. V was shortened by 7 bases and J by 2 bases, with 12 bases between the two germline ends. CDR3 amino acids: CASIPGTAYEQYF. DNA of the CDR3: TGTGCCAGCATCCCCGGGACTGCCTACGAGCAGTACTTC.

The chain joins TRBV27 to TRBJ1-2; 9 nucleotides line up with TRBD1. After removal of 5 bases from V and 4 bases from J, the junction contained 14 bases not matched to a gene. Germline-derived CDR1 and CDR2 are MNHEY and SMNVEV (reference sequence). This CDR3 spans 17 amino acids. The CDR3 loop is CASSPPGQGAEGYGYTF. DNA of the CDR3: TGTGCCAGCAGTCCACCGGGACAGGGAGCAGAAGGCTATGGCTACACCTTC.